A single T cell receptor (beta chain) is shown here with its context. What it binds is unknown. The data were taken from a study of cytomegalovirus exposure and HLA in healthy donors. Overall study results and limits: Most sequenced TCRs were rare (though some public TCRs occurred in many donors).

Losses at the gene ends were 4 bases for V and 1 base for J; bases not matched to a gene: 11. CDR3 size: 19 residues. Per germline, CDR1 SGHTA and CDR2 FQGNSA. Clones were sequenced by immunoSEQ multiplex PCR, and TCRdb holds only the in-frame ones, with some missing. Of 150,000 to 200,000 clones detected, roughly 80% appear once; the ten largest clones hold roughly 7.5%. The rearrangement joins TRBV7-2 to TRBJ2-1, with TRBD2 matching over 12 bases. The receptor was derived from a man younger than 35 in good health and CMV-seropositive. The sequencing sample was made of PBMCs. The CDR3 reads CASSSPEWTSGTSYNEQFF. CDR3 coding DNA: TGTGCCAGCAGCTCGCCGGAATGGACTAGCGGGACTTCCTACAATGAGCAGTTCTTC.